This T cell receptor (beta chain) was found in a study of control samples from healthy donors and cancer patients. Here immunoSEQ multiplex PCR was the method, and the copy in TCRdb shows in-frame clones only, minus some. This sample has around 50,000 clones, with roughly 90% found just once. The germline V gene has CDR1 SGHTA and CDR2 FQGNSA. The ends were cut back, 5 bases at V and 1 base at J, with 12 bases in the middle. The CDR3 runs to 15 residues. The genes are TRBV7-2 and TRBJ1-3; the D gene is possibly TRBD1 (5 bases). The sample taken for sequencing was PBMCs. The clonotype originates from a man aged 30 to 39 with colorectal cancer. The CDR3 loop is CASSPLTVSGNTIYF. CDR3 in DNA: TGTGCCAGCAGCCCCTTGACAGTATCTGGAAACACCATATATTTT.